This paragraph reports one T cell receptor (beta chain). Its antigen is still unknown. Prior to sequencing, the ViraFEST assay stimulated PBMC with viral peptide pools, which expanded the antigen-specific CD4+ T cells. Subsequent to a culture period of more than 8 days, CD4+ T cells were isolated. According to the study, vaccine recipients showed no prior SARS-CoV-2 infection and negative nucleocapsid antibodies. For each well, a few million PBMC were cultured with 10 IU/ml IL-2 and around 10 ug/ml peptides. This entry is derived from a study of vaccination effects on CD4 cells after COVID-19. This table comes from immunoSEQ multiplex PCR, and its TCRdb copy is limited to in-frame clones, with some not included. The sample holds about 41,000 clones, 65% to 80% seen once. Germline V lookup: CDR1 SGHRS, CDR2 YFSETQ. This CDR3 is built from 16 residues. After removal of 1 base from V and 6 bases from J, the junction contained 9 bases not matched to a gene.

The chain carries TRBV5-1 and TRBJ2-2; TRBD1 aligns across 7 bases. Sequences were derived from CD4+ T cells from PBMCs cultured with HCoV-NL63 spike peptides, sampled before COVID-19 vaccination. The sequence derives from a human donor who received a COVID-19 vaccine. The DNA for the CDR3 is TGCGCCAGCAGCTTGCCCGGGACAGCGTCACCCGGGGAGCTGTTTTTT. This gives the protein CASSLPGTASPGELFF.